This is a list of T cell receptor beta chains from one sample in a study of CD8 T cells in Susac syndrome. TCRdb re-analysed the immunoSEQ multiplex PCR reads in MiXCR, keeping a single row per CDR3 protein. This table holds under 95,000 distinct CDR3 sequences, 95% found once. The sample taken for sequencing was CD8+ T cells from PBMCs. Receptors were obtained from a human donor with Susac syndrome. Both conserved end residues are part of each CDR3. The D gene is left open where the match is weak. The listing skips clone size in some rows; elsewhere it reads once, few, many or a size class.

D	size	V	J	DNA	CDR3
NA	NA	TRBV20-1	TRBJ2-5	TGCAGTGCTAGGGGGGAGCAAGAGACCCAGTACTTC	CSARGEQETQYF
NA	NA	TRBV15	TRBJ1-2	TGTGCCACCAGCAGCTCGAGGGAAGCAAATGGCTACACCTTC	CATSSSREANGYTF
TRBD2	once	TRBV20-1	TRBJ2-7	TGCAGTGCTAGTTTGACTAGCGGGAGGAGCGAGCAGTACTTC	CSASLTSGRSEQYF
NA	NA	TRBV5-4	TRBJ2-2	TGTGCCAGCAGCTTATCGACGGGGGCCTTGACCGGGGAGCTGTTTTTT	CASSLSTGALTGELFF
NA	NA	TRBV4-2	TRBJ2-7	TGTGCCAGCAGCCAAGAGCGGGACCCTACCACCGAGCAGTACTTC	CASSQERDPTTEQYF
NA	once	TRBV27	TRBJ2-2	TGTGCCAGCCTAGGGTATAACGGGGAGCTGTTTTTT	CASLGYNGELFF
NA	NA	TRBV19	TRBJ1-2	TGTGCCAGTAGTCCCCGGGATGGGACCTACACCTTC	CASSPRDGTYTF
NA	NA	TRBV5-6	TRBJ2-2	TGTGCCAGCAGCGTAGCGGAGAACACCGGGGAGCTGTTTTTT	CASSVAENTGELFF
NA	NA	TRBV3-1	TRBJ1-2	TGTGCCAGCAGCCAAGATTGGACACCTAACTATGGCTACACCTTC	CASSQDWTPNYGYTF
NA	NA	TRBV6-5	TRBJ1-2	TGTGCCAGCAGTTACAAGCCCGGATACTATGGCTACACCTTC	CASSYKPGYYGYTF
NA	NA	TRBV6-6	TRBJ1-1	TGTGCCAGCAGTTACTCATCGAACACTGAAGCTTTCTTT	CASSYSSNTEAFF
TRBD1	NA	TRBV12-3/TRBV12-4	TRBJ1-1	TGTGCCAGCAGTTCAAGGACAGGGAAGATACCTTTCTTT	CASSSRTGKIPFF
TRBD2	NA	TRBV20-1	TRBJ2-1	TGCAGTGCTAGTTATCCTAGCGGGATCTACAATGAGCAGTTCTTC	CSASYPSGIYNEQFF
NA	NA	TRBV3-1	TRBJ1-5	TGTGCCAGCAGCCAAGGACCGGGGTTGAATCAGCCCCAGCATTTT	CASSQGPGLNQPQHF
NA	NA	TRBV25-1	TRBJ2-2	TGTGCCAGCAGTGATTCAGCCTTTGTCACCGGGGAGCTGTTTTTT	CASSDSAFVTGELFF
NA	once	TRBV9	TRBJ2-1	TGTGCCAGCACTCCGGGTAGCGCAGACAATGAGCAGTTCTTC	CASTPGSADNEQFF
NA	NA	TRBV20-1	TRBJ2-2	TGCAGTGCCCAACAGGGGGGGATGAGCGGGGAGCTGTTTTTT	CSAQQGGMSGELFF
NA	NA	TRBV5-5	TRBJ1-2	TGTGCCAGCAGCCAGCCGACCGTAAACAGCTATGGCTACACCTTC	CASSQPTVNSYGYTF
NA	NA	TRBV4-1	TRBJ2-5	TGCGCCAGCAGCCAAGATAGGGGGGAGTATGAGACCCAGTACTTC	CASSQDRGEYETQYF
TRBD1	NA	TRBV2	TRBJ2-7	TGTGCCAGCTGGGGACAGGCATCCTCCTACGAGCAGTACTTC	CASWGQASSYEQYF
NA	NA	TRBV12-3/TRBV12-4	TRBJ2-1	TGTGCCAGCAGTTACGACAACAATGAGCAGTTCTTC	CASSYDNNEQFF